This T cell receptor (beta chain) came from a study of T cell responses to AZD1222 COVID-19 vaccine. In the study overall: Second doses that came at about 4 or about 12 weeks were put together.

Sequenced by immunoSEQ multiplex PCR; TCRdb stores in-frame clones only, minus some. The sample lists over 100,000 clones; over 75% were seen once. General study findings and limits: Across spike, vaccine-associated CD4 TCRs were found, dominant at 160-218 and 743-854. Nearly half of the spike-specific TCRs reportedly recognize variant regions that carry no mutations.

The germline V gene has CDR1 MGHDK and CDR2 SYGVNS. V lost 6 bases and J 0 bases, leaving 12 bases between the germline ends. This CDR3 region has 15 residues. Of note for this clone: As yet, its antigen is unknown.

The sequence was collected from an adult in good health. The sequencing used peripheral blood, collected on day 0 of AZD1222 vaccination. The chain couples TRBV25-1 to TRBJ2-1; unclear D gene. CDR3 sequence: CASSDDLFSYNEQFF. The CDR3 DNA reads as TGTGCCAGCAGCGATGACTTATTCTCCTACAATGAGCAGTTCTTC.